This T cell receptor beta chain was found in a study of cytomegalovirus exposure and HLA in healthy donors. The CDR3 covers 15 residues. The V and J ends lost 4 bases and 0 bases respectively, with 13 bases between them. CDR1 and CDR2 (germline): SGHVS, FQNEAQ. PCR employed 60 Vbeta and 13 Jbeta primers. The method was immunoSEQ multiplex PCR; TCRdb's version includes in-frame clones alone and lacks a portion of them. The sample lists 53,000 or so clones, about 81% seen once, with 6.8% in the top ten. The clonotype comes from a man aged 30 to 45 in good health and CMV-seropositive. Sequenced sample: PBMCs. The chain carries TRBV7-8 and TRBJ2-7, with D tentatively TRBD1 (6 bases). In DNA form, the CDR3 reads TGTGCCAGCAGCTCAAAGCAGGGGCCCTCCTACGAGCAGTACTTC. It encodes CASSSKQGPSYEQYF.